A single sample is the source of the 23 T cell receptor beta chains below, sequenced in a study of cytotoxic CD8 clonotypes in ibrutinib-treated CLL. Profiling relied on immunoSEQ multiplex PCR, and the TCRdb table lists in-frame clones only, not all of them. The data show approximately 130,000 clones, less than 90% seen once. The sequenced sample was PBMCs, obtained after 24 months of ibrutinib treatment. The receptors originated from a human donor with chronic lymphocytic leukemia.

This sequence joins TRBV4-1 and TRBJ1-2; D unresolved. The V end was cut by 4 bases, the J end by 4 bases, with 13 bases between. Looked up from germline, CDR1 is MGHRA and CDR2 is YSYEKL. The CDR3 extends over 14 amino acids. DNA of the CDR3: TGCGCCAGCAGCCTAGAGGGCCAGAGCTATGGCTACACCTTC. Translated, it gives CASSLEGQSYGYTF.

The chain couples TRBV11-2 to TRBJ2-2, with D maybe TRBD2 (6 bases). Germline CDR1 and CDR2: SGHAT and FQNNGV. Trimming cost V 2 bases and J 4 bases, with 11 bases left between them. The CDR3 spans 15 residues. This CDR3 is CASSLIGGSTGELFF. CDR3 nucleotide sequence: TGTGCCAGCAGCTTAATTGGGGGGTCCACCGGGGAGCTGTTTTTT.

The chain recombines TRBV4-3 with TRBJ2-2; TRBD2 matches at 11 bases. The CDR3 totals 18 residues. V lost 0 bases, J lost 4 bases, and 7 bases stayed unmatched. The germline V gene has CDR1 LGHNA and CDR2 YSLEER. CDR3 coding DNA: TGCGCCAGCAGCCAAGAGTTCCGACTAGCGGGGTCCACCGGGGAGCTGTTTTTT. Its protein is CASSQEFRLAGSTGELFF.

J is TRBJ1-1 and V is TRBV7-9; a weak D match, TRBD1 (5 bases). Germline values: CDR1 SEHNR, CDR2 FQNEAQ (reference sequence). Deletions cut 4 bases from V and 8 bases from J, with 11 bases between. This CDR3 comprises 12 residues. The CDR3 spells CASSSPEGEAFF. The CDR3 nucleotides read TGTGCCAGCAGCTCGCCGGAGGGGGAAGCTTTCTTT.

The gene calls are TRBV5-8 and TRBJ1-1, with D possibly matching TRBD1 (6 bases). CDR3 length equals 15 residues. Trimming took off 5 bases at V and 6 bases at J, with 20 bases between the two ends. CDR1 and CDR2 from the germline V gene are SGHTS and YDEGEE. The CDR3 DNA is TGTGCCAGCAGTAAGAGACAGGTGGCTGCGGCTGAAGCTTTCTTT. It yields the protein CASSKRQVAAAEAFF. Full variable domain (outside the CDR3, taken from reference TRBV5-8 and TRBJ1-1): EAGVTQSPTHLIKTRGQQATLRCSPISGHTSVYWYQQALGLGLQFLLWYDEGEERNRGNFPPRFSGRQFPNYSSELNVNALELEDSALYLCASSKRQVAAAEAFFGQGTRLTVV.

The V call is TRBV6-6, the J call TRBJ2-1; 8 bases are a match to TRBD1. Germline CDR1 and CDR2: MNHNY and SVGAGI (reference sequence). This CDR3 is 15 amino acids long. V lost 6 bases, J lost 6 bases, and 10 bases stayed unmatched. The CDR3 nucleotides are TGTGCCAGCAGCAACAGCAGGGGGCGCGTCAATGAGCAGTTCTTC. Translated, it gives CASSNSRGRVNEQFF.

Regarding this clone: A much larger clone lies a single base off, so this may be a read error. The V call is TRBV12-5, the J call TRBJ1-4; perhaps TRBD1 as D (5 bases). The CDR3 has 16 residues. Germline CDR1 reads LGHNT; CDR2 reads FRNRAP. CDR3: CTSGLGRTATNEKLFF. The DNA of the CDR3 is TGTACTAGTGGTTTGGGGCGCACTGCAACTAATGAAAAACTGTTTTTT.

CDR3 protein: CASSLPGTSEKLFF. In DNA form, the CDR3 reads TGTGCCAGCAGCTTACCCGGGACATCTGAAAAACTGTTTTTT. The J gene is TRBJ1-4, the V gene TRBV7-2; the D gene is possibly TRBD1 (6 bases). V was trimmed by 2 bases and J by 7 bases, leaving 11 bases between them. CDR1 is SGHTA and CDR2 is FQGNSA in the germline V gene. This CDR3 contains 14 residues.

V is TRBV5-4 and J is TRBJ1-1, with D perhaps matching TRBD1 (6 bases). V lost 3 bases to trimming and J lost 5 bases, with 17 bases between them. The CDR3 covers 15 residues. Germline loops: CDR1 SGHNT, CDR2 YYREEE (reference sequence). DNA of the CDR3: TGTGCCAGCAGCTCACTCGGGGGGCCGTGGACTGAAGCTTTCTTT. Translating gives CASSSLGGPWTEAFF.

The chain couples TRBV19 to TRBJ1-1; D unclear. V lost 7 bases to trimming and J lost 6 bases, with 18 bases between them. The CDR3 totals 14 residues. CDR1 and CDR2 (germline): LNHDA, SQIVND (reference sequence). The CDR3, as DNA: TGTGCCAGTAAGAAACAAGGTGTGGACGCTGAAGCTTTCTTT. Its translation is CASKKQGVDAEAFF.

In DNA, the CDR3 is TGTGCCAGCAGACCGGGACAGTACACCGGGGAGCTGTTTTTT. This sequence encodes CASRPGQYTGELFF. The chain recombines TRBV25-1 with TRBJ2-2; TRBD1 aligns across 7 bases. This CDR3 is built from 14 residues. V shed 6 bases and J 3 bases; nucleotides not matched to a gene: 4. Looked up from germline, CDR1 is MGHDK and CDR2 is SYGVNS.

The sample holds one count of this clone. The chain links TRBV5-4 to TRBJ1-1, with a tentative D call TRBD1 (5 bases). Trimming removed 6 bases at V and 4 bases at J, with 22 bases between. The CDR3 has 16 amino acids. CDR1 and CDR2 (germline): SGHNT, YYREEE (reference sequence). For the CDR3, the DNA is TGTGCCAGCAACCTTGGAGGTTATGCAGGGATCACTGAAGCTTTCTTT. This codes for CASNLGGYAGITEAFF.

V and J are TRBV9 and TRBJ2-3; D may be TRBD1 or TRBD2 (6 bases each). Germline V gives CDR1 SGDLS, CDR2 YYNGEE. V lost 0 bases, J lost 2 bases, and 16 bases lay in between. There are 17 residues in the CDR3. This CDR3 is CASSVDEAGHFTDTQYF. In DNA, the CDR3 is TGTGCCAGCAGCGTAGATGAGGCGGGACATTTCACAGATACGCAGTATTTT. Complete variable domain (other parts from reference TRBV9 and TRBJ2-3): DSGVTQTPKHLITATGQRVTLRCSPRSGDLSVYWYQQSLDQGLQFLIQYYNGEERAKGNILERFSAQQFPDLHSELNLSSLELGDSALYFCASSVDEAGHFTDTQYFGPGTRLTVL.

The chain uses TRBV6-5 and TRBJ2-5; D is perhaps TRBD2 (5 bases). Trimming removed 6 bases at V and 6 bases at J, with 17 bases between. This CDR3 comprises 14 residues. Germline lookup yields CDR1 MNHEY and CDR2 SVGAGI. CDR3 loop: CASSYVGVRKTQYF. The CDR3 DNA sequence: TGTGCCAGCAGCTACGTCGGGGTGCGAAAGACCCAGTACTTC.

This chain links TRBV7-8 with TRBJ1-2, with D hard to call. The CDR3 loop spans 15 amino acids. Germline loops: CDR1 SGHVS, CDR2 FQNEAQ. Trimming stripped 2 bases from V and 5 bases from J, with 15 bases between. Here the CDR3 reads CASSLWGPGGYGYTF. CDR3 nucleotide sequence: TGTGCCAGCAGCTTATGGGGTCCCGGTGGGTATGGCTACACCTTC.

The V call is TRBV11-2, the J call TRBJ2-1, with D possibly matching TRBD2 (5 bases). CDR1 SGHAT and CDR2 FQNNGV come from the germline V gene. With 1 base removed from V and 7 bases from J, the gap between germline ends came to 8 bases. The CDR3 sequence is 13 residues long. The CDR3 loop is CASSLGGPNEQFF. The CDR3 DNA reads TGTGCCAGCAGCTTAGGCGGGCCTAATGAGCAGTTCTTC.

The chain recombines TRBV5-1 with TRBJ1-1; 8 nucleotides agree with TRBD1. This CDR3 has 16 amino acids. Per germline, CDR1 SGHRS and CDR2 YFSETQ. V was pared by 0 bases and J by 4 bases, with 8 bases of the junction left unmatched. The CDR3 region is CASSLAAGGGFTEAFF. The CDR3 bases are TGCGCCAGCAGCTTGGCCGCAGGGGGCGGCTTCACTGAAGCTTTCTTT.

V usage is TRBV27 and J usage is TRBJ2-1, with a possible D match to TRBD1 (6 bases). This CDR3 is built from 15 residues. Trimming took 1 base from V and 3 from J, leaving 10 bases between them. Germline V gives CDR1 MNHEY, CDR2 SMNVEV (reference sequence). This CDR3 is CASSLFRTDYNEQFF. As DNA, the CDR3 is TGTGCCAGCAGTTTATTTAGGACAGACTACAATGAGCAGTTCTTC.

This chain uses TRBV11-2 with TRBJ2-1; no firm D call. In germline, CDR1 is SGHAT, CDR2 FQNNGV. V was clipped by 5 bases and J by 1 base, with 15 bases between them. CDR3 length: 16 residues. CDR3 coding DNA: TGTGCCAGCAGCGGAAGGGCTCTGGGGTCCTACAATGAGCAGTTCTTC. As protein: CASSGRALGSYNEQFF.

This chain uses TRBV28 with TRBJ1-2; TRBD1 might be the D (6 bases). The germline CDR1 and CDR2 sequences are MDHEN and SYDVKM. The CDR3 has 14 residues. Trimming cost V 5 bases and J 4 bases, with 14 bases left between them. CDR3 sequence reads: CASSLGAGGYGYTF. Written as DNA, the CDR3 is TGTGCCAGCAGTCTGGGGGCAGGAGGCTATGGCTACACCTTC.

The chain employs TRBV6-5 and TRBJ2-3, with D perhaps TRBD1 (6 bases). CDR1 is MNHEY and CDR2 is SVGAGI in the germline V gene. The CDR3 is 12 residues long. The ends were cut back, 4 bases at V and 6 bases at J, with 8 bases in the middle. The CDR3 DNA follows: TGTGCCAGCAGTTCCGGACAGGATACGCAGTATTTT. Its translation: CASSSGQDTQYF.

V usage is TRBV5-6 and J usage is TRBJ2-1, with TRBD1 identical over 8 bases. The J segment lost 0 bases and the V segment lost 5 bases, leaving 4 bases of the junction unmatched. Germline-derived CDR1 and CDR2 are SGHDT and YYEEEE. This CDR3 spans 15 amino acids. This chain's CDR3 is CASSIQGGSYNEQFF. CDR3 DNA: TGTGCCAGCAGTATACAGGGGGGCTCCTACAATGAGCAGTTCTTC. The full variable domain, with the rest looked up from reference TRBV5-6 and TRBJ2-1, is DAGVTQSPTHLIKTRGQQVTLRCSPKSGHDTVSWYQQALGQGPQFIFQYYEEEERQRGNFPDRFSGHQFPNYSSELNVNALLLGDSALYLCASSIQGGSYNEQFFGPGTRLTVL.

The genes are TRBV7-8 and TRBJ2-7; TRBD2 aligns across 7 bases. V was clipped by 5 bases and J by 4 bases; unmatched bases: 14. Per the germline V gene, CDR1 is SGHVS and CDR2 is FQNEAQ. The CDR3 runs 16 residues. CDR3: CASSPSGTPGGYEQYF. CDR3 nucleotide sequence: TGTGCCAGCAGCCCCTCCGGGACCCCCGGGGGGTACGAGCAGTACTTC.